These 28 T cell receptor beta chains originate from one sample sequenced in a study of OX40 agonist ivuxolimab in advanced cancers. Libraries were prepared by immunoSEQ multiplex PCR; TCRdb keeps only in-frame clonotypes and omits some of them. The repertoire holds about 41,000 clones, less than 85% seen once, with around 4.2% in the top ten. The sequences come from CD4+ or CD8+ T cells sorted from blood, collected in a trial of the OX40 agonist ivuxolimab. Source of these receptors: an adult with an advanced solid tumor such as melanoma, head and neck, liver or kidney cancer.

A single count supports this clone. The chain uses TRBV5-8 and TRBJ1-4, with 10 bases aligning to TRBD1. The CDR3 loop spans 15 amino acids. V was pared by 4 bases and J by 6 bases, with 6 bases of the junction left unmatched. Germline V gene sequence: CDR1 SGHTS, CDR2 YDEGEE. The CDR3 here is CASSLPGQGHEKLFF. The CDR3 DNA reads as TGTGCCAGCAGCCTGCCGGGACAGGGGCATGAAAAACTGTTTTTT.

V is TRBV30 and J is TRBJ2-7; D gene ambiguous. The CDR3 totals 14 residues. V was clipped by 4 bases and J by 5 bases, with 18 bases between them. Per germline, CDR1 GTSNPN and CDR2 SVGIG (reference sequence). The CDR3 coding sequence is TGTGCCTGGACGACCCGTGAGGTGAGGAACGAGCAGTACTTC. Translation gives CAWTTREVRNEQYF.

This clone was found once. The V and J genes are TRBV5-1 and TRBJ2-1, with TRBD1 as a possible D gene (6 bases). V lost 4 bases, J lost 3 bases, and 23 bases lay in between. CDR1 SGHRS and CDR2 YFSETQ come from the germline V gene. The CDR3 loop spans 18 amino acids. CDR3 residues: CASSRRDILPSHYNEQFF. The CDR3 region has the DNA TGCGCCAGCAGCCGCCGGGACATTTTGCCGTCACACTACAATGAGCAGTTCTTC.

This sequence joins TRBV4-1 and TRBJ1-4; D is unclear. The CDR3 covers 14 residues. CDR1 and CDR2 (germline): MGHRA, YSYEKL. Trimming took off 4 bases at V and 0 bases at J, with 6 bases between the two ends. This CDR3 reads CASSPVATNEKLFF. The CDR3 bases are TGCGCCAGCAGCCCAGTTGCAACTAATGAAAAACTGTTTTTT.

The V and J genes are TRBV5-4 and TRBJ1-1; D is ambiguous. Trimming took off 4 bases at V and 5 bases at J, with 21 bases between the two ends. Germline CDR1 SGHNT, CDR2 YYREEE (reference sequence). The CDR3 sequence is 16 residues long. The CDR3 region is CASSPVPAPGVTEAFF. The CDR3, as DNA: TGTGCCAGCAGCCCGGTTCCTGCGCCGGGAGTGACTGAAGCTTTCTTT.

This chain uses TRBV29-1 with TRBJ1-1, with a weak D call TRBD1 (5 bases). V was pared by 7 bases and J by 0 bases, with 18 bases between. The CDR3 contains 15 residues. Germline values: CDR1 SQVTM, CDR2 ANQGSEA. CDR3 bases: TGCAGCGCCACTCCATTTAGGGGCCTGAACACTGAAGCTTTCTTT. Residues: CSATPFRGLNTEAFF.

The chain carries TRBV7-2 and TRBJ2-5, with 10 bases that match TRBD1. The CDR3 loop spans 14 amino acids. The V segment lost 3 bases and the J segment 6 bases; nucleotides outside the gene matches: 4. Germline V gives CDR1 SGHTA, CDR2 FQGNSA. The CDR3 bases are TGTGCCAGCAGCTTCATGGGACAGGGGAAGACCCAGTACTTC. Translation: CASSFMGQGKTQYF. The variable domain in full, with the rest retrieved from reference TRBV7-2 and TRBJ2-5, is GAGVSQSPSNKVTEKGKDVELRCDPISGHTALYWYRQSLGQGLEFLIYFQGNSAPDKSGLPSDRFSAERTGGSVSTLTIQRTQQEDSAVYLCASSFMGQGKTQYFGPGTRLLVL.

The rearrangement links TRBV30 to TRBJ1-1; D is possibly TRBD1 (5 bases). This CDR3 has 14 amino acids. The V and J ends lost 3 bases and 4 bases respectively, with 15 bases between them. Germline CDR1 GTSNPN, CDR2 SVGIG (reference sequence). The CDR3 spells CAWSWVGGGTEAFF. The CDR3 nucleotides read TGTGCCTGGAGCTGGGTCGGGGGAGGCACTGAAGCTTTCTTT.

CDR3 coding DNA: TGTGCCAGCAGCCGAAAGGGACTAGCGGGGGGCAACAATGAGCAGTTCTTC. This sequence encodes CASSRKGLAGGNNEQFF. The chain has TRBV25-1 and TRBJ2-1; 15 bases agree with TRBD2. CDR3 length: 17 amino acids. Germline V CDR1 and CDR2: MGHDK, SYGVNS. With V trimmed by 6 bases and J by 5 bases, 8 bases remained unmatched.

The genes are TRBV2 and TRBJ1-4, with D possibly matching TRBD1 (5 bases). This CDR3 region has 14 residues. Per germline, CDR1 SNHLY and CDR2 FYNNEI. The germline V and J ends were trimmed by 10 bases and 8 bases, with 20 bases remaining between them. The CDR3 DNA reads TGTGCCATCCAAGGCCTGGACATGGTGGAAAAACTGTTTTTT. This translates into CAIQGLDMVEKLFF.

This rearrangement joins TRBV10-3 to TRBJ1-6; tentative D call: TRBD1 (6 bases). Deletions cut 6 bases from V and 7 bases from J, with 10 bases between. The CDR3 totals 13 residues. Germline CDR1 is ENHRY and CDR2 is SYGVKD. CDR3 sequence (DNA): TGTGCCATCAGCAAAGGGGGGAATTCACCCCTCCACTTT. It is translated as CAISKGGNSPLHF.

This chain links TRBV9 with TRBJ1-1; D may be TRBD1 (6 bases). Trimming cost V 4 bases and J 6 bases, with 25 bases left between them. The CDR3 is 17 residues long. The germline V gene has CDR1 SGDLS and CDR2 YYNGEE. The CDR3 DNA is TGTGCCAGCAGCCCGATGGGGTTGGGGGGCGCGACCCCTGAAGCTTTCTTT. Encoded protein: CASSPMGLGGATPEAFF.

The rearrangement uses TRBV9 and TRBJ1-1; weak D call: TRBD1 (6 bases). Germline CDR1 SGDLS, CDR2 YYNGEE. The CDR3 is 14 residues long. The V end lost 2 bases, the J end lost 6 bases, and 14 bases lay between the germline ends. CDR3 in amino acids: CASSVSTQGPEAFF. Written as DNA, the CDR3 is TGTGCCAGCAGCGTGTCCACACAGGGACCTGAAGCTTTCTTT.

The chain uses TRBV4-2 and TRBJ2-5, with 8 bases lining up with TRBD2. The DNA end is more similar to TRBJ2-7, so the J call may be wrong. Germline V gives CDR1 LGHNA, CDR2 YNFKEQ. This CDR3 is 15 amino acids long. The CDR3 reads CASSQDWREDYEQYF. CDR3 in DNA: TGTGCCAGCAGCCAAGATTGGCGGGAGGACTACGAGCAGTACTTC.

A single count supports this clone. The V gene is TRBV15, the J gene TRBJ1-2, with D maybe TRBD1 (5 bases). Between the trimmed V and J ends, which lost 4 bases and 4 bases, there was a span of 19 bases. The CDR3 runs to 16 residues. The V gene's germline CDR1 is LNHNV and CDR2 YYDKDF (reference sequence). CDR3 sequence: CATSKERQTLSYGYTF. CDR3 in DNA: TGTGCCACCAGCAAAGAACGACAGACTCTATCCTATGGCTACACCTTC.

The DNA for the CDR3 is TGTGCCAGTAGTATAGATTCCCCGACTAGCGGGAGGATAAATGAGCAGTTCTTC. Its translation: CASSIDSPTSGRINEQFF. The chain recombines TRBV19 with TRBJ2-1; 13 nucleotides line up with TRBD2. V gave up 0 bases and J gave up 7 bases; unmatched junction bases: 9. The germline V gene encodes CDR1 LNHDA and CDR2 SQIVND (reference sequence). The CDR3 extends over 18 amino acids.

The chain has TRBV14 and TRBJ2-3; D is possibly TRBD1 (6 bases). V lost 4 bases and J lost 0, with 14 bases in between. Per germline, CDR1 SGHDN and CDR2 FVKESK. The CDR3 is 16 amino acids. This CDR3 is CASSPYRTASTDTQYF. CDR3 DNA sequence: TGTGCCAGCAGCCCCTACCGGACAGCTAGCACAGATACGCAGTATTTT.

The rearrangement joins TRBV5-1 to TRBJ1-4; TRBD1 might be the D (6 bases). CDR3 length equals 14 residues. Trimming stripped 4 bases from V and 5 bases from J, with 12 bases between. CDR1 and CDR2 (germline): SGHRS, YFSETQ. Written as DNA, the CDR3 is TGCGCCAGCAGCGTCGGACAGATGAATGAAAAACTGTTTTTT. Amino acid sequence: CASSVGQMNEKLFF.

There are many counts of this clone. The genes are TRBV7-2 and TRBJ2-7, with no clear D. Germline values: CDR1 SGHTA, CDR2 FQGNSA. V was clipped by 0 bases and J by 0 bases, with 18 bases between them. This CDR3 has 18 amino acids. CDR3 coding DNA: TGTGCCAGCAGCTTAGCGCGTGGTGGTGCAGGAAGCTCCTACGAGCAGTACTTC. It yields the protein CASSLARGGAGSSYEQYF.

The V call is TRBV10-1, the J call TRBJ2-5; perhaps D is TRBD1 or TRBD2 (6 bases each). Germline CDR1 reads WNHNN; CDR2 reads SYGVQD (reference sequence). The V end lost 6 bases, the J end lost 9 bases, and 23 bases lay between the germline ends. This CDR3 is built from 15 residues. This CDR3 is CASSGPSRGVTAQYF. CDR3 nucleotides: TGCGCCAGCAGCGGTCCCTCTAGGGGGGTAACGGCCCAGTACTTC.

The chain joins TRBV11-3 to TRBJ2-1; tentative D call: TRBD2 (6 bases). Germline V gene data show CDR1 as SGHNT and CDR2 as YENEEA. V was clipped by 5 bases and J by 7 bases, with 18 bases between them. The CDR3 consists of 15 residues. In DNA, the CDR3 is TGTGCCAGCAGCCTGGGAAGTACCGGGGGAAATGAGCAGTTCTTC. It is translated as CASSLGSTGGNEQFF.

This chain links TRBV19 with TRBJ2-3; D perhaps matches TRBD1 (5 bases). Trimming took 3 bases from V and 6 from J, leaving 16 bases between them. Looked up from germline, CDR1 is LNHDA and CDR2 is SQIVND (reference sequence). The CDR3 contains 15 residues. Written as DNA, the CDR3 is TGTGCCAGTAGTATGGTTGTAGGGGCCGGGGATACGCAGTATTTT. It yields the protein CASSMVVGAGDTQYF.

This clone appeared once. CDR3 sequence reads: CASSQRSRGQTTDTQYF. In DNA form, the CDR3 reads TGCGCCAGCAGCCAAAGGTCTCGGGGGCAGACCACAGATACGCAGTATTTT. The rearrangement uses TRBV4-1 and TRBJ2-3; tentatively, D is TRBD1 or TRBD2 (6 bases each). Germline-derived CDR1 and CDR2 are MGHRA and YSYEKL. This CDR3 has 17 residues. V was clipped by 2 bases and J by 2 bases, with 17 bases between them.

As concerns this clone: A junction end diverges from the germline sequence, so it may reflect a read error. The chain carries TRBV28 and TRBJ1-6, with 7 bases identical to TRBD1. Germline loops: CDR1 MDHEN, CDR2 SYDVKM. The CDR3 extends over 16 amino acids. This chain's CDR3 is CVSSTTGVSYNSPLHF. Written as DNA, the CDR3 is TGTGTCAGCAGCACAACAGGGGTTAGCTATAATTCACCCCTCCACTTT. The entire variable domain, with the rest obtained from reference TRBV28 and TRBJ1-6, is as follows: DVKVTQSSRYLVKRTGEKVFLECVQDMDHENMFWYRQDPGLGLRLIYFSYDVKMKEKGDIPEGYSVSREKKERFSLILESASTNQTSMYLCVSSTTGVSYNSPLHFGNGTRLTVT.

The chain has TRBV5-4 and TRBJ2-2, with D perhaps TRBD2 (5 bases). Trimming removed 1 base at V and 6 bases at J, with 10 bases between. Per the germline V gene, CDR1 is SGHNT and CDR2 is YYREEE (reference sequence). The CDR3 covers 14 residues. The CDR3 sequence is CASSLPGLSGELFF. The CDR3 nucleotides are TGTGCCAGCAGCTTGCCCGGACTTTCCGGGGAGCTGTTTTTT.

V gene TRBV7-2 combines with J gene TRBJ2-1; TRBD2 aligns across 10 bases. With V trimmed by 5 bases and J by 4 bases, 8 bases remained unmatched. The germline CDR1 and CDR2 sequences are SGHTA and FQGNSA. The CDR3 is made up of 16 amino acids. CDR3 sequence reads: CASSIYASGRYNEQFF. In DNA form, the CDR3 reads TGTGCCAGCAGCATCTATGCTAGCGGGAGATACAATGAGCAGTTCTTC.

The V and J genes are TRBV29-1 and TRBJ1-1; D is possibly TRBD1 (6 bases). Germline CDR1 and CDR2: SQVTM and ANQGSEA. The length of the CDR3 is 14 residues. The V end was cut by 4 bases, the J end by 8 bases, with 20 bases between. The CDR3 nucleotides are TGCAGCGTTGCCGGCGAAGGGACACCTAAAGAAGCTTTCTTT. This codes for CSVAGEGTPKEAFF.

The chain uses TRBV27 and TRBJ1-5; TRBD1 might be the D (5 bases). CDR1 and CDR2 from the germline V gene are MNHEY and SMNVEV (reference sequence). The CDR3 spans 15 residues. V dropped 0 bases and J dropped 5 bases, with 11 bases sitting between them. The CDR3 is CASSLSGDRYQPQHF. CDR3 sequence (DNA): TGTGCCAGCAGTTTATCGGGGGACCGGTATCAGCCCCAGCATTTT.